The 26 T cell receptor beta chains reported below all come from one sample, sequenced in a study of T cells after posttransplantation cyclophosphamide. The repertoire was sequenced with immunoSEQ multiplex PCR; TCRdb's copy has only in-frame clones and lacks some. The data show some 21,000 clones, with approximately 86% seen just once and less than 2.5% held by the top ten. Control samples came 1 year after myeloablative marrow transplants with methotrexate plus calcineurin inhibitor. The sequences come from PBMCs, collected around 350 days after allogeneic stem cell transplant with calcineurin inhibitor and methotrexate. All receptors come from a female patient in her 30s who received an allogeneic stem cell transplant from an unrelated donor, was CMV-positive, and had acute and chronic GVHD. Some T cells here may be from the graft donor.

The rearrangement links TRBV28 to TRBJ2-7, with TRBD2 as a possible D gene (7 bases). Germline V gives CDR1 MDHEN, CDR2 SYDVKM. V was cut by 2 bases and J by 4 bases, with 15 bases left in between. This CDR3 is built from 15 residues. The CDR3 is CASSLRGTTRYEQYF. The CDR3 region has the DNA TGTGCCAGCAGTTTAAGGGGGACTACCCGATACGAGCAGTACTTC.

This chain uses TRBV5-1 with TRBJ2-1; D gene ambiguous. V lost 2 bases and J lost 10, with 7 bases in between. Germline V gives CDR1 SGHRS, CDR2 YFSETQ. The CDR3 totals 11 residues. The CDR3 DNA sequence: TGCGCCAGCAGCTTTGGCCCAGAGCAGTTCTTC. This encodes CASSFGPEQFF.

This rearrangement joins TRBV27 to TRBJ2-4; tentatively, D is TRBD2 (7 bases). The CDR3 is 13 residues long. Per germline, CDR1 MNHEY and CDR2 SMNVEV (reference sequence). V gave up 7 bases and J gave up 2 bases, with 9 bases separating them. The CDR3 spells CASTGGPKNIQYF. The CDR3 DNA reads TGTGCCAGCACGGGGGGCCCCAAAAACATTCAGTACTTC.

The chain recombines TRBV19 with TRBJ1-1; unclear D gene. Germline V lookup: CDR1 LNHDA, CDR2 SQIVND (reference sequence). The CDR3 spans 15 residues. V was pared by 3 bases and J by 2 bases, with 13 bases between. The chain's CDR3 is CASSIGSYANTEAFF. As DNA, the CDR3 is TGTGCCAGTAGTATCGGGTCGTATGCAAACACTGAAGCTTTCTTT.

The chain has TRBV5-6 and TRBJ2-3; 7 bases are a match to TRBD2. Germline loops: CDR1 SGHDT, CDR2 YYEEEE. The CDR3 contains 16 residues. After removal of 1 base from V and 2 bases from J, the junction contained 7 bases not matched to a gene. The CDR3 region is CASSLRGRANTDTQYF. CDR3 sequence (DNA): TGTGCCAGCAGCTTGAGAGGGAGGGCCAACACAGATACGCAGTATTTT. Filled out from reference TRBV5-6 and TRBJ2-3, the complete variable domain reads DAGVTQSPTHLIKTRGQQVTLRCSPKSGHDTVSWYQQALGQGPQFIFQYYEEEERQRGNFPDRFSGHQFPNYSSELNVNALLLGDSALYLCASSLRGRANTDTQYFGPGTRLTVL.

This chain uses TRBV5-1 with TRBJ1-1; 7 bases align to TRBD1. V lost 3 bases to trimming and J lost 4 bases; unmatched junction nucleotides: 6. The CDR3 length is 14 residues. The V gene's germline CDR1 is SGHRS and CDR2 YFSETQ. In DNA, the CDR3 is TGCGCCAGCAGCTCGACAGGGTTGGGCACTGAAGCTTTCTTT. Amino acid sequence: CASSSTGLGTEAFF.

The V and J genes are TRBV6-5 and TRBJ2-1; D unresolved. CDR1 is MNHEY and CDR2 is SVGAGI in the germline V gene. The length of the CDR3 is 11 residues. V lost 0 bases and J 10 bases, leaving 4 bases between the germline ends. DNA for the CDR3: TGTGCCAGCAGTTACTCCGGGGAGCAGTTCTTC. It encodes CASSYSGEQFF.

The rearrangement links TRBV6-5 to TRBJ1-1; tentatively, D is TRBD1 (5 bases). Germline values: CDR1 MNHEY, CDR2 SVGAGI. The V end was cut by 4 bases, the J end by 3 bases, with 6 bases between. The CDR3 has 12 amino acids. CDR3 bases: TGTGCCAGCAGTTTAGGGGACACTGAAGCTTTCTTT. It codes for CASSLGDTEAFF.

The table lists this clone with a few counts. The chain joins TRBV10-3 to TRBJ1-3; D ambiguous. Between the trimmed V and J ends, which lost 2 bases and 0 bases, there was a span of 11 bases. This CDR3 comprises 16 residues. Germline-derived CDR1 and CDR2 are ENHRY and SYGVKD. The DNA for the CDR3 is TGTGCCATCAGTGAGCCGCAGGCACTCTCTGGAAACACCATATATTTT. This codes for CAISEPQALSGNTIYF.

The rearrangement joins TRBV5-4 to TRBJ2-3; no definite D call. Germline loops: CDR1 SGHNT, CDR2 YYREEE (reference sequence). The CDR3 sequence is 15 residues long. V was shortened by 0 bases and J by 4 bases, with 12 bases between the two germline ends. The CDR3 sequence: CASSLGTNPSDTQYF. CDR3 nucleotide sequence: TGTGCCAGCAGCTTGGGAACTAACCCTTCAGATACGCAGTATTTT.

This chain connects TRBV5-1 to TRBJ2-3; the D gene is possibly TRBD2 (7 bases). The V and J ends lost 3 bases and 9 bases respectively, with 14 bases between them. The CDR3 consists of 13 residues. Germline lookup yields CDR1 SGHRS and CDR2 YFSETQ. The CDR3 DNA follows: TGCGCCAGCAGCTCACAGGGAGGGGGGACGCAGTATTTT. Protein product: CASSSQGGGTQYF. Full variable domain (remainder filled in from reference TRBV5-1 and TRBJ2-3): KAGVTQTPRYLIKTRGQQVTLSCSPISGHRSVSWYQQTPGQGLQFLFEYFSETQRNKGNFPGRFSGRQFSNSRSEMNVSTLELGDSALYLCASSSQGGGTQYFGPGTRLTVL.

This chain uses TRBV19 with TRBJ1-1, with D possibly matching TRBD1 (5 bases). CDR1 and CDR2 (germline): LNHDA, SQIVND (reference sequence). CDR3 size: 15 residues. V lost 1 base to trimming and J lost 0 bases, with 9 bases between them. CDR3 sequence (DNA): TGTGCCAGTAGTATAGGGGGCAGGGTGAACACTGAAGCTTTCTTT. As protein: CASSIGGRVNTEAFF. The entire variable domain, with the rest obtained from reference TRBV19 and TRBJ1-1, is as follows: DGGITQSPKYLFRKEGQNVTLSCEQNLNHDAMYWYRQDPGQGLRLIYYSQIVNDFQKGDIAEGYSVSREKKESFPLTVTSAQKNPTAFYLCASSIGGRVNTEAFFGQGTRLTVV.

The chain carries TRBV5-1 and TRBJ2-3; D remains ambiguous. Trimming stripped 3 bases from V and 6 bases from J, with 8 bases between. The CDR3 is made up of 12 amino acids. Per the germline V gene, CDR1 is SGHRS and CDR2 is YFSETQ. As DNA, the CDR3 is TGCGCCAGCAGCTACACCTTGGATACGCAGTATTTT. This encodes CASSYTLDTQYF.

This chain joins TRBV9 and TRBJ1-2; D remains ambiguous. Germline assignment: CDR1 SGDLS and CDR2 YYNGEE. Trimming removed 0 bases from V and 2 bases from J, with 11 bases in between. The CDR3 extends over 15 amino acids. CDR3 nucleotides: TGTGCCAGCAGCGTAGGGACTAATAGGAACTATGGCTACACCTTC. It encodes CASSVGTNRNYGYTF.

V usage is TRBV6-5 and J usage is TRBJ2-4, with TRBD1 matching over 11 bases. Germline assignment: CDR1 MNHEY and CDR2 SVGAGI. Trimming cost V 6 bases and J 3 bases; bases outside gene matches: 4. The CDR3 has 15 amino acids. Here the CDR3 reads CASSPGTGGKNIQYF. For the CDR3, the DNA is TGTGCCAGCAGCCCGGGGACAGGGGGCAAAAACATTCAGTACTTC.

V and J are TRBV19 and TRBJ2-7, with 9 bases matching TRBD1. The CDR3 has 13 amino acids. CDR1 LNHDA and CDR2 SQIVND come from the germline V gene (reference sequence). Losses at the gene ends were 7 bases for V and 4 bases for J; bases not matched to a gene: 5. The CDR3 sequence: CASMGTGIYEQYF. The CDR3 DNA is TGTGCCAGTATGGGGACAGGGATTTACGAGCAGTACTTC. Using reference TRBV19 and TRBJ2-7 for the parts outside the CDR3, the full variable domain is DGGITQSPKYLFRKEGQNVTLSCEQNLNHDAMYWYRQDPGQGLRLIYYSQIVNDFQKGDIAEGYSVSREKKESFPLTVTSAQKNPTAFYLCASMGTGIYEQYFGPGTRLTVT.

The chain carries TRBV15 and TRBJ2-7, with 7 bases that match TRBD2. CDR1 LNHNV and CDR2 YYDKDF come from the germline V gene (reference sequence). Germline trimming cut 3 bases from V and 7 bases from J; bases unmatched to any gene: 9. The CDR3 has 14 residues. CDR3 sequence reads: CATSRPGGPREQYF. The CDR3 DNA follows: TGTGCCACCAGCAGGCCGGGGGGTCCGAGGGAGCAGTACTTC.

The genes are TRBV30 and TRBJ2-7, with 12 bases that match TRBD2. Germline lookup yields CDR1 GTSNPN and CDR2 SVGIG (reference sequence). The junction had 18 bases not matched to a gene; V was cut back by 6 bases and J by 9 bases. The CDR3 has 16 amino acids. CDR3 coding DNA: TGTGCCTGTAAAGCCTACGAAGGGACTAGCGGGCGCGGGCAGTACTTC. It codes for CACKAYEGTSGRGQYF. The whole variable domain, remainder taken from reference TRBV30 and TRBJ2-7, is SQTIHQWPATLVQPVGSPLSLECTVEGTSNPNLYWYRQAAGRGLQLLFYSVGIGQISSEVPQNLSASRPQDRQFILSSKKLLLSDSGFYLCACKAYEGTSGRGQYFGPGTRLTVT.

The J gene is TRBJ2-7, the V gene TRBV5-8, with D possibly TRBD1 on 7 matching bases. The CDR3 length is 14 residues. The germline V gene encodes CDR1 SGHTS and CDR2 YDEGEE. With 2 bases removed from V and 2 bases from J, the gap between germline ends came to 11 bases. In DNA form, the CDR3 reads TGTGCCAGCAGCTTAACAGGGGAGGCCTACGAGCAGTACTTC. Residues: CASSLTGEAYEQYF.

The rearrangement links TRBV10-3 to TRBJ1-4, with D uncertain. Germline V lookup: CDR1 ENHRY, CDR2 SYGVKD. This CDR3 contains 14 residues. The germline V and J ends were trimmed by 2 bases and 0 bases, with 4 bases remaining between them. As DNA, the CDR3 is TGTGCCATCAGTGAGCTCGCAACTAATGAAAAACTGTTTTTT. Translating gives CAISELATNEKLFF.

V gene TRBV5-4 combines with J gene TRBJ1-2; TRBD1 agrees at 7 bases. V shed 4 bases and J 8 bases; nucleotides not matched to a gene: 8. The CDR3 runs to 13 residues. Germline V lookup: CDR1 SGHNT, CDR2 YYREEE (reference sequence). The CDR3 sequence is CASSPWDSLGYTF. Written as DNA, the CDR3 is TGTGCCAGCAGCCCGTGGGACAGCTTGGGCTACACCTTC. The full variable domain, with the rest looked up from reference TRBV5-4 and TRBJ1-2, is ETGVTQSPTHLIKTRGQQVTLRCSSQSGHNTVSWYQQALGQGPQFIFQYYREEENGRGNFPPRFSGLQFPNYSSELNVNALELDDSALYLCASSPWDSLGYTFGSGTRLTVV.

The chain joins TRBV12-5 to TRBJ1-6, with D unclear. The V gene's germline CDR1 is LGHNT and CDR2 FRNRAP. The CDR3 sequence is 14 residues long. V was clipped by 7 bases and J by 8 bases, with 15 bases between them. The CDR3: CASVSSGYDSPLHF. The CDR3, as DNA: TGTGCTAGTGTATCTTCGGGGTACGATTCACCCCTCCACTTT.

The V call is TRBV18, the J call TRBJ2-1; a weak D match, TRBD1 (6 bases). The CDR3 is 15 residues long. Between the trimmed V and J ends, which lost 6 bases and 5 bases, there was a span of 17 bases. The germline V gene encodes CDR1 KGHSH and CDR2 LQKENI. The CDR3 DNA is TGTGCCAGCTCCCTTTTCAGGGGTGGGGACAATGAGCAGTTCTTC. Translation gives CASSLFRGGDNEQFF.

The J gene is TRBJ2-5, the V gene TRBV30, with TRBD2 matching 7 bases. V shed 2 bases and J 5 bases; nucleotides not matched to a gene: 8. CDR1 GTSNPN and CDR2 SVGIG come from the germline V gene (reference sequence). CDR3 length equals 14 residues. This chain's CDR3 is CAWSRGLGDETQYF. The CDR3 DNA is TGTGCCTGGAGTCGCGGACTAGGGGATGAGACCCAGTACTTC.

This clone has just a few counts. The rearrangement joins TRBV9 to TRBJ1-4, with 12 bases lining up with TRBD1. With 4 bases clipped from V and 8 bases from J, the junction kept 6 bases outside the gene matches. From germline, CDR1 is SGDLS and CDR2 YYNGEE. CDR3 size: 15 residues. The CDR3 region has the DNA TGTGCCAGCAGCCTCCGCGGGACAGGGGGCGAAAAACTGTTTTTT. This translates into CASSLRGTGGEKLFF.

The chain recombines TRBV5-1 with TRBJ1-3; possible D gene TRBD1, 6 bases. V lost 4 bases and J lost 0, with 11 bases in between. Germline CDR1 and CDR2: SGHRS and YFSETQ. The CDR3 length is 15 residues. The CDR3: CASSPGQHSGNTIYF. The CDR3 DNA reads as TGCGCCAGCAGCCCCGGACAGCACTCTGGAAACACCATATATTTT. Complete variable domain (other parts from reference TRBV5-1 and TRBJ1-3): KAGVTQTPRYLIKTRGQQVTLSCSPISGHRSVSWYQQTPGQGLQFLFEYFSETQRNKGNFPGRFSGRQFSNSRSEMNVSTLELGDSALYLCASSPGQHSGNTIYFGEGSWLTVV.